This T cell receptor beta chain was observed in a study of T cells after yellow fever vaccination. Overall study findings and caveats: Reappearance after the booster was seen for most primary-vaccination clones, at 95% to 98% CD4 and 75% to 90% CD8. High-abundance clonotypes from the bulk population could contaminate FACS-sorted repertoires. CD4 and CD8 compartments shared a small share of clonotypes, likely from convergent recombination.

This clonotype occurred a few times. Its antigen is unidentified. 5'RACE template switching produced TCR cDNA carrying a universal primer site and UMIs. Each CDR3 protein is one row after TCRdb ran MiXCR on the 5' RACE reads. The data show about 360,000 distinct CDR3 sequences, more than 5.5% seen once. The CDR3 extends over 16 amino acids. The germline CDR1 and CDR2 sequences are KGHSH and LQKENI. V gave up 1 base and J gave up 10 bases; unmatched junction bases: 7. The sequence came from a man aged 30-40 years who received the YFV17D yellow fever vaccine. This chain connects TRBV18 to TRBJ2-1; TRBD2 aligns across 13 bases. The specimen comprised PBMCs, sampled 5 days after the yellow fever booster vaccination. In DNA form, the CDR3 reads TGTGCCAGCTCACCACTGGGACTAGCGGGAATAGGAGAGCAGTTCTTC. It codes for CASSPLGLAGIGEQFF.